What follows are 11 T cell receptor beta chains derived from one specimen sequenced in a study of blood T cell repertoires in COVID-19. Repertoires were generated with immunoSEQ multiplex PCR, while TCRdb's copy carries only in-frame clones and drops some. The table lists 75,000 to 80,000 clones, just over 85% of them singletons. Material for sequencing was peripheral blood. These receptor sequences come from a human donor in a cohort sampled during active COVID-19.

The chain recombines TRBV6-2 or TRBV6-3 with TRBJ1-1; D may be TRBD1 (5 bases). V was pared by 4 bases and J by 4 bases, with 13 bases between. CDR1 and CDR2 from the germline V gene are MNHEY and SVGEGT. The CDR3 sequence is 14 residues long. This CDR3 reads CASSFQGFSTEAFF. The CDR3 DNA sequence: TGTGCCAGCAGTTTTCAGGGATTTAGCACTGAAGCTTTCTTT.

The chain couples TRBV7-9 to TRBJ2-7, with D unresolved. CDR1 is SEHNR, CDR2 FQNEAQ, per germline (reference sequence). This CDR3 comprises 12 residues. Between the trimmed V and J ends, which lost 3 bases and 4 bases, there was a span of 7 bases. DNA for the CDR3: TGTGCCAGCAGCTTGAGTACGTACGAGCAGTACTTC. Protein sequence: CASSLSTYEQYF.

The chain employs TRBV3-1 (or the pseudogene TRBV3-2) and TRBJ2-6, with 7 bases identical to TRBD1. V lost 5 bases to trimming and J lost 0 bases; unmatched junction nucleotides: 7. CDR3 size: 17 residues. CDR1 is LGHDT, CDR2 YNNKEL, per germline (reference sequence). DNA for the CDR3: TGTGCCAGCAGCACCGGGACAGTTTTCTCTGGGGCCAACGTCCTGACTTTC. Amino acids: CASSTGTVFSGANVLTF.

This clone was seen a handful of times. The chain is built from TRBV5-4 and TRBJ2-5; 8 nucleotides line up with TRBD2. The CDR3 has 14 amino acids. With 5 bases clipped from V and 1 base from J, the junction kept 4 bases outside the gene matches. Germline CDR1 SGHNT, CDR2 YYREEE (reference sequence). The DNA for the CDR3 is TGTGCCAGCAGTCCGGGAGGGAGCCAAGAGACCCAGTACTTC. It specifies CASSPGGSQETQYF.

The chain employs TRBV3-1 (or the pseudogene TRBV3-2) and TRBJ2-5; D is ambiguous. Looked up from germline, CDR1 is LGHDT and CDR2 is YNNKEL (reference sequence). This CDR3 contains 15 residues. The V and J ends lost 0 bases and 3 bases respectively, with 11 bases between them. The CDR3 DNA reads TGTGCCAGCAGCCAAGATTTGGCAGGTGAAGAGACCCAGTACTTC. It codes for CASSQDLAGEETQYF.

The rearrangement links TRBV10-3 to TRBJ2-1, with 7 nucleotides matching TRBD2. CDR3 length equals 14 residues. Per the germline V gene, CDR1 is ENHRY and CDR2 is SYGVKD. V was clipped by 9 bases and J by 0 bases; unmatched bases: 5. Written as DNA, the CDR3 is TGTGCCATTAGGGGCGGGAGCTCCTACAATGAGCAGTTCTTC. As protein: CAIRGGSSYNEQFF.

This chain connects TRBV14 to TRBJ2-1; 9 bases are a match to TRBD2. The CDR3 spans 14 residues. J was trimmed by 8 bases and V by 6 bases; bases with no gene match: 8. The V gene's germline CDR1 is SGHDN and CDR2 FVKESK. In DNA form, the CDR3 reads TGTGCCAGCAGGGATAGCGGGAGTAAGTATGAGCAGTTCTTC. It specifies CASRDSGSKYEQFF.

This clone showed up just a few times. J is TRBJ2-5 and V is TRBV5-4; maybe TRBD2 (7 bases). CDR1 and CDR2 (germline): SGHNT, YYREEE (reference sequence). The CDR3 covers 14 residues. Trimming shortened V by 3 bases and J by 3 bases, and 12 bases separated the two germline ends. The CDR3 region is CASSSRGGEETQYF. The CDR3 DNA follows: TGTGCCAGCAGCTCGCGAGGGGGGGAAGAGACCCAGTACTTC. The variable domain in full, completed from reference TRBV5-4 and TRBJ2-5, reads ETGVTQSPTHLIKTRGQQVTLRCSSQSGHNTVSWYQQALGQGPQFIFQYYREEENGRGNFPPRFSGLQFPNYSSELNVNALELDDSALYLCASSSRGGEETQYFGPGTRLLVL.

The rearrangement joins TRBV25-1 to TRBJ1-1, with 8 bases identical to TRBD1. The J segment lost 7 bases and the V segment lost 3 bases, leaving 10 bases of the junction unmatched. Germline assignment: CDR1 MGHDK and CDR2 SYGVNS. This CDR3 has 15 residues. The CDR3 region has the DNA TGTGCCAGCAGTGAGGGGGGACAGGCGGGGGTTGAAGCTTTCTTT. This translates into CASSEGGQAGVEAFF.

This clone was seen only a few times. The V call is TRBV6-5, the J call TRBJ2-2; 11 nucleotides align to TRBD2. Germline V gene sequence: CDR1 MNHEY, CDR2 SVGAGI. After removal of 10 bases from V and 6 bases from J, the junction contained 7 bases not matched to a gene. This CDR3 comprises 14 residues. The CDR3 region is CATHLAGGSGELFF. CDR3 nucleotide sequence: TGTGCCACCCATCTAGCGGGAGGTTCCGGGGAGCTGTTTTTT.

The chain combines TRBV5-1 with TRBJ2-7, with D unresolved. Germline V CDR1 and CDR2: SGHRS, YFSETQ. The CDR3 runs to 14 residues. Trimming removed 0 bases at V and 2 bases at J, with 9 bases between. CDR3 region: CASSLDRYTYEQYF. The CDR3 bases are TGCGCCAGCAGCTTGGACAGATACACCTACGAGCAGTACTTC.